This T cell receptor beta chain was identified in a study of post-analysis software for immune sequencing data. Study-level results: Normalized Chao1 diversity in multiple sclerosis patients fell significantly below that of controls. A handful of TRBV segments were significantly more frequent in patients than in controls. TRBV5-6, TRBV5-1 and TRBV20-1 were among these segments.

In its sample, this clonotype was seen a few times. Its antigen remains unknown. The CDR3 runs 16 residues. Germline-derived CDR1 and CDR2 are DFQATT and SNEGSKA (reference sequence). The ends were cut back, 3 bases at V and 0 bases at J, with 15 bases in the middle. The library was made from cDNA and included unique molecular identifiers. TCRdb reprocessed the PCR reads with MiXCR, giving one entry per CDR3 protein. The table records hundreds of thousands of distinct CDR3 sequences, roughly 27% of them present only once. This sequence originates from a girl aged 10 to 17 with multiple sclerosis. Sequencing input: blood. V and J are TRBV20-1 and TRBJ2-4, with D tentatively TRBD1 or TRBD2 (6 bases each). The DNA of the CDR3 is TGCAGTGCTAGTCGTCCGGGGGCCCTAGCCAAAAACATTCAGTACTTC. Amino acids: CSASRPGALAKNIQYF.